This is a list of T cell receptor beta chains from one sample in a study of shared clonotypes between healthy human individuals. Profiling relied on immunoSEQ multiplex PCR, and the TCRdb table lists in-frame clones only, not all of them. Counted here are roughly 2.2 million clones, 80% to 95% occurring once; the ten biggest clones make up 0.3% to 0.4%. The sequenced sample consisted of naive CD4+ T cells from PBMCs. Every receptor here comes from a man aged 18 to 29 in good health. Some clones in this sample may be carry-over from other donors' samples. The CDR3 runs from the conserved cysteine through the conserved F or W. The D gene is left open where the match is weak. Clone size is shown for a subset of rows, as once, few, many or a class of expanded clone.

>TRBV19|TRBJ2-1|NA|NA|17
CASSTDGLAALYNEQFF
TGTGCCAGTAGTACGGATGGGCTAGCAGCCTTGTACAATGAGCAGTTCTTC
>TRBV25-1|TRBJ1-2|NA|NA|14
CASSVMTANYGYTF
TGTGCCAGCAGTGTTATGACAGCTAACTATGGCTACACCTTC
>TRBV28|TRBJ2-7|NA|NA|14
CASSSGGVSYEQYF
TGTGCCAGCAGTTCTGGCGGGGTATCCTACGAGCAGTACTTC
>TRBV19|TRBJ1-5|NA|NA|15
CATLLTARSNQPQHF
TGTGCCACCCTATTGACAGCCCGCAGCAATCAGCCCCAGCATTTT
>TRBV4-1|TRBJ1-4|NA|NA|15
CASSQDRVINEKLFF
TGCGCCAGCAGCCAAGATAGGGTGATTAATGAAAAACTGTTTTTT
>TRBV2|TRBJ1-4|NA|NA|14
CASGTRDIVEKLFF
TGTGCCAGCGGAACACGGGACATAGTTGAAAAACTGTTTTTT
>TRBV4-2|TRBJ2-3|TRBD2|NA|16
CASSQGTSGTTDTQYF
TGTGCCAGCAGCCAGGGGACTAGCGGAACCACAGATACGCAGTATTTT
>TRBV6-5|TRBJ2-5|NA|once|14
CASSYPGHPETQYF
TGTGCCAGCAGTTACCCGGGCCATCCCGAGACCCAGTACTTC
>TRBV27|TRBJ2-1|NA|NA|15
CASSLLALTYNEQFF
TGTGCCAGCAGTTTACTAGCCCTGACCTACAATGAGCAGTTCTTC
>TRBV28|TRBJ1-5|NA|few|13
CASRWTFNQPQHF
TGTGCCAGCAGGTGGACATTTAATCAGCCCCAGCATTTT
>TRBV12-2|TRBJ1-1|NA|NA|16
CASRLASDGPNTEAFF
TGTGCAAGTCGCTTAGCGTCGGACGGCCCGAACACTGAAGCTTTCTTT
>TRBV5-1|TRBJ2-7|NA|NA|16
CASSLFSGQGGYEQYF
TGCGCCAGCAGCTTATTTTCAGGGCAGGGGGGCTACGAGCAGTACTTC
>TRBV28|TRBJ1-1|NA|NA|16
CASSLLSRGGRTEAFF
TGTGCCAGCAGTTTATTATCACGGGGAGGGCGCACTGAAGCTTTCTTT
>TRBV7-6|TRBJ2-1|TRBD1|NA|13
CASSQDRGNEQFF
TGTGCCAGCAGCCAGGACAGGGGCAATGAGCAGTTCTTC
>TRBV11-3|TRBJ2-3|NA|NA|14
CASSVRGPTDTQYF
TGTGCCAGCAGCGTGCGGGGGCCCACAGATACGCAGTATTTT
>TRBV9|TRBJ2-1|TRBD2|NA|16
CASSPQSGRSYNEQFF
TGTGCCAGCAGCCCTCAAAGCGGGAGGTCCTACAATGAGCAGTTCTTC
>TRBV4-2|TRBJ2-4|NA|NA|15
CASSQDRVAKNIQYF
TGTGCCAGCAGCCAAGATCGCGTAGCCAAAAACATTCAGTACTTC
>TRBV6-1|TRBJ2-7|TRBD2|NA|14
CASMQAGGGYEQYF
TGTGCCAGCATGCAAGCGGGAGGTGGGTACGAGCAGTACTTC
>TRBV10-3|TRBJ2-1|NA|NA|14
CAIRTGSRVDEQFF
TGTGCCATCAGGACGGGATCCCGGGTCGATGAGCAGTTCTTC
>TRBV7-2|TRBJ2-5|NA|NA|11
CASTDVETQYF
TGTGCCAGCACGGACGTTGAGACCCAGTACTTC
>TRBV10-3|TRBJ2-1|TRBD1|NA|16
CAISDPGQGAEDEQFF
TGTGCCATCAGTGATCCGGGACAGGGGGCGGAAGATGAGCAGTTCTTC
>TRBV28|TRBJ2-6|NA|NA|14
CASSSRFGANVLTF
TGTGCCAGCAGCAGTAGGTTTGGGGCCAACGTCCTGACTTTC